The present TCR beta chain was sequenced within a study of T cell repertoires in cytomegalovirus infection. Study-wide background: It can be stated that public TCR beta signatures indicated CMV infection as well as a matching HLA type.

The study's findings and limits: Across the ex vivo response, the dominant clonotypes were HLA-C-restricted CMV-specific TCR beta clonotypes. Cumulative frequency of public TCR beta families picked out carriers of CMV plus the relevant HLA.

The table lists this clonotype with a few counts. Its target is unknown. From the reads, TCRdb called clonotypes with MiXCR, one entry per CDR3 protein. The sample has roughly 230,000 distinct CDR3 sequences; 6.5% are singletons. The sequencing sample was made of PBMCs. The receptor comes from a human donor in good health (CMV status not recorded). Some clones in this sample may be carry-over from other donors' samples.

The CDR3 DNA is TGTGCCAGCAGTCTCTGGACAGAGGAAGCTTTCTTT. It codes for CASSLWTEEAFF. The rearrangement joins TRBV12-3 or TRBV12-4 to TRBJ1-1; perhaps TRBD1 as D (6 bases). Trimming stripped 5 bases from V and 8 bases from J, with 12 bases between. The CDR3 totals 12 residues.